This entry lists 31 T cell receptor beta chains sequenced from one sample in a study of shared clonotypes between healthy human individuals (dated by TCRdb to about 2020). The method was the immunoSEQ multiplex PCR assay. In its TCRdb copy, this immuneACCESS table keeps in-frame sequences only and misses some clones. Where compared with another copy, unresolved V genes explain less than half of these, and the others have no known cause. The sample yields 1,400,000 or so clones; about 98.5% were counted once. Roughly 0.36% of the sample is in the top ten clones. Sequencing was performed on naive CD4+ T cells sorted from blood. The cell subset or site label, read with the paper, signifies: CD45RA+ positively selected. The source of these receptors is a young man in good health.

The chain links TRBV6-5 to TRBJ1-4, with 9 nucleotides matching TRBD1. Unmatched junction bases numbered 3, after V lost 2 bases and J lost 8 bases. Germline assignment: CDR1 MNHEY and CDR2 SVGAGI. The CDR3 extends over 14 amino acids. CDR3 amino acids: CASSYGTGSEKLFF. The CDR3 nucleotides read TGTGCCAGCAGTTACGGGACAGGGTCCGAAAAACTGTTTTTT.

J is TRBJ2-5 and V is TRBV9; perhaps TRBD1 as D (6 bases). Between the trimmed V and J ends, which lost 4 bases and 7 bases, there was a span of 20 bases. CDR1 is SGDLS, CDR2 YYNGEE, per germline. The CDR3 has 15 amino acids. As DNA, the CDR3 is TGTGCCAGCAGCCCCGGGCAGGGGAGTATGGTGACCCAGTACTTC. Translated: CASSPGQGSMVTQYF.

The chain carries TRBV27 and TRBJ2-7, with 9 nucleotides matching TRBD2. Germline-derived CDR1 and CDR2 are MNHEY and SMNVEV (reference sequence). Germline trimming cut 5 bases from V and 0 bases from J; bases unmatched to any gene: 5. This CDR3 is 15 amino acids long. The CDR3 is CASSKAGGSSYEQYF. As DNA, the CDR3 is TGTGCCAGCAGTAAAGCGGGGGGCTCCTCCTACGAGCAGTACTTC.

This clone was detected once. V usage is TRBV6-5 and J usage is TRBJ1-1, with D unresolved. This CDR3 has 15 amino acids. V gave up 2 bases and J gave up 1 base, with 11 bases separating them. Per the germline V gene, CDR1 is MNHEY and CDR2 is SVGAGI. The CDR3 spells CASSYLRTGNTEAFF. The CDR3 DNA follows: TGTGCCAGCAGTTACCTACGGACGGGGAACACTGAAGCTTTCTTT.

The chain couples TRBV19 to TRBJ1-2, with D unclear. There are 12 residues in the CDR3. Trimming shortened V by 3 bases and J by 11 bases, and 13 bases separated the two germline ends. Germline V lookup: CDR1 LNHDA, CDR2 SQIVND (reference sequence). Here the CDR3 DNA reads TGTGCCAGTAGTATTCTTGGAGGGAGTTACACCTTC. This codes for CASSILGGSYTF.

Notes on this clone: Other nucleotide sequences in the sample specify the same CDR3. This CDR3 reads CASSPDSSNQPQHF. The CDR3 DNA reads as TGTGCCAGCTCACCTGACAGTAGCAATCAGCCCCAGCATTTT. The chain recombines TRBV18 with TRBJ1-5; TRBD1 might be the D (5 bases). Trimming stripped 3 bases from V and 0 bases from J, with 6 bases between. CDR3 length: 14 amino acids. Per germline, CDR1 KGHSH and CDR2 LQKENI.

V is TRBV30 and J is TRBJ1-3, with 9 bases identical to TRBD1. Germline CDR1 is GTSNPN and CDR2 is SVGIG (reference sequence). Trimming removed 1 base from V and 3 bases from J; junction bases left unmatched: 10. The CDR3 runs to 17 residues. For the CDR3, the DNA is TGTGCCTGGAGTGCCCATATGGGACAGGGTGATGGAAACACCATATATTTT. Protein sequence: CAWSAHMGQGDGNTIYF.

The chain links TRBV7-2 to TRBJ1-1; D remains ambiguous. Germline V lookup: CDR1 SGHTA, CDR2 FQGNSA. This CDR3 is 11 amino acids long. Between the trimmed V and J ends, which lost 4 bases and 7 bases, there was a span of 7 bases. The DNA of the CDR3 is TGTGCCAGCAGCTCTCTCCATGAAGCTTTCTTT. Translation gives CASSSLHEAFF.

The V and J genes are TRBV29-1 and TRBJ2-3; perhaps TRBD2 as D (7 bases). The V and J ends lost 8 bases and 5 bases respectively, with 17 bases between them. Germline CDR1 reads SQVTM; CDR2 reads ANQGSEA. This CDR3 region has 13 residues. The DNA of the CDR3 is TGCAGCTCGGGGGGCCATCACAGAGATACGCAGTATTTT. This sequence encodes CSSGGHHRDTQYF.

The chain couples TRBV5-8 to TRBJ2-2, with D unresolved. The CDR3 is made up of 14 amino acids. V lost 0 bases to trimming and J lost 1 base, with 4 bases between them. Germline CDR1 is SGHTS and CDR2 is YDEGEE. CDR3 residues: CASSLVLNTGELFF. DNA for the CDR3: TGTGCCAGCAGCTTGGTGCTGAACACCGGGGAGCTGTTTTTT.

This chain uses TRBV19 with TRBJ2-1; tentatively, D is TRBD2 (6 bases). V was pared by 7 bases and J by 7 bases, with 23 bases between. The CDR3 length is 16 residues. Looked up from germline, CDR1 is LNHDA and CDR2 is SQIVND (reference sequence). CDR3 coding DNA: TGTGCCAGTAAGGGTGGTCAGCGGGTGGTCAGGAATGAGCAGTTCTTC. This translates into CASKGGQRVVRNEQFF.

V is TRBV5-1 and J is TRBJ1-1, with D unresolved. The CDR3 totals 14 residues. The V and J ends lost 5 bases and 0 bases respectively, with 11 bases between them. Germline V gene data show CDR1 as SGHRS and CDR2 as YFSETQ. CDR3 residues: CASRVEDLNTEAFF. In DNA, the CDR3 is TGCGCCAGCAGGGTGGAGGATTTGAACACTGAAGCTTTCTTT.

The CDR3 loop reads CASSFQGLGNQPQHF. In nucleotides, the CDR3 is TGTGCCAGCAGTTTTCAGGGACTCGGCAATCAGCCCCAGCATTTT. The gene calls are TRBV27 and TRBJ1-5; D might be TRBD1 (5 bases). Looked up from germline, CDR1 is MNHEY and CDR2 is SMNVEV (reference sequence). The length of the CDR3 is 15 residues. V dropped 3 bases and J dropped 2 bases, with 11 bases sitting between them.

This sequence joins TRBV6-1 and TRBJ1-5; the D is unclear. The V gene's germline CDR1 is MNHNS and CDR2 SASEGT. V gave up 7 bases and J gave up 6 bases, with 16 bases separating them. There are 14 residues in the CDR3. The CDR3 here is CASNKVGVAQPQHF. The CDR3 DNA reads TGTGCCAGCAACAAAGTGGGTGTAGCTCAGCCCCAGCATTTT.

The CDR3 bases are TGCGCCAGCAGCCAAGTACTAGCGGGAGCTTACAATGAGCAGTTCTTC. This codes for CASSQVLAGAYNEQFF. The rearrangement joins TRBV4-3 to TRBJ2-1, with 11 bases aligning to TRBD2. Germline V gene sequence: CDR1 LGHNA, CDR2 YSLEER. J lost 4 bases, V lost 1 base, and 3 bases had no gene match. The CDR3 totals 16 residues.

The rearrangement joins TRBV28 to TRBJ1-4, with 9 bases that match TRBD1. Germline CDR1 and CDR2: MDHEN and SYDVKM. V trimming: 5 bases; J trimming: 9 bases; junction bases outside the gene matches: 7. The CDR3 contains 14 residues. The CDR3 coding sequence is TGTGCCAGCAGTCCCGGGACAGGGCGACAAAAACTGTTTTTT. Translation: CASSPGTGRQKLFF.

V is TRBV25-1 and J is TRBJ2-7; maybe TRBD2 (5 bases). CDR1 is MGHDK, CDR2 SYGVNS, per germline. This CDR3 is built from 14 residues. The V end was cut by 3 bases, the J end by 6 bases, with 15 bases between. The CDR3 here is CASSDPGLAREQYF. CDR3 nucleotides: TGTGCCAGCAGTGACCCGGGATTAGCCCGCGAGCAGTACTTC.

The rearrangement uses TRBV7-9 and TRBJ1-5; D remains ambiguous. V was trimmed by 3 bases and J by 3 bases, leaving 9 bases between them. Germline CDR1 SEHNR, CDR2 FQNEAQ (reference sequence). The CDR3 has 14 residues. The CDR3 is CASSFGQTNQPQHF. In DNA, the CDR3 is TGTGCCAGCAGCTTCGGTCAGACCAATCAGCCCCAGCATTTT.

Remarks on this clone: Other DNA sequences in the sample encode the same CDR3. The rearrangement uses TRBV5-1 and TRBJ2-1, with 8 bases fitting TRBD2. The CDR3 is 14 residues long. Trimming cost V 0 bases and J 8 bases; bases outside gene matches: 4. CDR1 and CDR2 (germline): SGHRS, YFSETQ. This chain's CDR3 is CASSLAGGPYEQFF. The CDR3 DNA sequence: TGCGCCAGCAGCTTGGCGGGAGGGCCCTATGAGCAGTTCTTC.

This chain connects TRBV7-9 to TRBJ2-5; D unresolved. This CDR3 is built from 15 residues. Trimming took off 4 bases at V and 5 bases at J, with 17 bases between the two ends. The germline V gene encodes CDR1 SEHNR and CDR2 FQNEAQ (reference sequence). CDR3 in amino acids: CASSSRGGVTETQYF. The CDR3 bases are TGTGCCAGCAGCTCTCGAGGTGGGGTGACGGAGACCCAGTACTTC.

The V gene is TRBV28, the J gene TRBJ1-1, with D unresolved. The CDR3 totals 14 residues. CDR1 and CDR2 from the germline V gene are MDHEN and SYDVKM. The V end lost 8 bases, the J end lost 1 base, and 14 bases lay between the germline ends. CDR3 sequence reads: CASGTLRGNTEAFF. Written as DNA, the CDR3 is TGTGCCAGCGGAACTCTGCGGGGGAACACTGAAGCTTTCTTT. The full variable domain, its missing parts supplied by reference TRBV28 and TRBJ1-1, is DVKVTQSSRYLVKRTGEKVFLECVQDMDHENMFWYRQDPGLGLRLIYFSYDVKMKEKGDIPEGYSVSREKKERFSLILESASTNQTSMYLCASGTLRGNTEAFFGQGTRLTVV.

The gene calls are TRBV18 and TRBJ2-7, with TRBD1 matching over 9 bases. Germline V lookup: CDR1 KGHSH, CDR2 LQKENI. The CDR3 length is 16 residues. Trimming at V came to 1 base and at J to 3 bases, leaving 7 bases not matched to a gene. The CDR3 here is CASSPLTGGGRYEQYF. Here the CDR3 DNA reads TGTGCCAGCTCACCACTAACAGGGGGCGGACGCTACGAGCAGTACTTC.

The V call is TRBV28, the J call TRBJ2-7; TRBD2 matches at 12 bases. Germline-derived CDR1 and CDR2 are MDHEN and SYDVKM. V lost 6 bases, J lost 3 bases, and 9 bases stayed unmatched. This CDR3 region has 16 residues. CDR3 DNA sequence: TGTGCCAGCAGCCCCTCTACGGGACTAGCGGGCTACGAGCAGTACTTC. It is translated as CASSPSTGLAGYEQYF.

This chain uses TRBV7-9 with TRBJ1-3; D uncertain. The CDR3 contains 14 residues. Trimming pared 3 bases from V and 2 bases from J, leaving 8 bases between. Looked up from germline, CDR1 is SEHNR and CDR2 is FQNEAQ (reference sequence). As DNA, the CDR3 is TGTGCCAGCAGCTTCGACATCACTGGAAACACCATATATTTT. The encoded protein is CASSFDITGNTIYF.

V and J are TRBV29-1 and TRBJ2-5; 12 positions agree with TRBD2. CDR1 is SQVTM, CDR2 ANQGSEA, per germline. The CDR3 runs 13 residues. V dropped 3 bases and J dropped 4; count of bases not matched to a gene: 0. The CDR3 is CSVEGLAGETQYF. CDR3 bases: TGCAGCGTTGAGGGACTAGCGGGAGAGACCCAGTACTTC.

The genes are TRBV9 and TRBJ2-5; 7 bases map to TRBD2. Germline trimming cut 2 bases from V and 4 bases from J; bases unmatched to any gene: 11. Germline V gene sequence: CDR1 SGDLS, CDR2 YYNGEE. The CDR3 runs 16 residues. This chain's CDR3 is CASSVALGASGETQYF. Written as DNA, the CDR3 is TGTGCCAGCAGCGTCGCTCTAGGAGCTAGCGGAGAGACCCAGTACTTC.

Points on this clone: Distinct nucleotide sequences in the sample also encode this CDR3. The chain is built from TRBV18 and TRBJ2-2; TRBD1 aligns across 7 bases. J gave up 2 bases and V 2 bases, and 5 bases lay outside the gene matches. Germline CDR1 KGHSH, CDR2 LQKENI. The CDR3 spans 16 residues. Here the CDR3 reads CASSPLTGTNTGELFF. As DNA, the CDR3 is TGTGCCAGCTCACCATTGACAGGGACAAACACCGGGGAGCTGTTTTTT.

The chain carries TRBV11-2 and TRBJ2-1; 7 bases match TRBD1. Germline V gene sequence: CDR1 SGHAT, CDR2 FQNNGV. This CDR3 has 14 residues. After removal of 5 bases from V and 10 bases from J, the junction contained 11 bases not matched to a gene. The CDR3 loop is CASSPQRQGGEQFF. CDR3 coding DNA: TGTGCCAGCAGCCCCCAGAGACAGGGTGGCGAGCAGTTCTTC.

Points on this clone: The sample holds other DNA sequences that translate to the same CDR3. Here the CDR3 reads CASSLDRGFTDTQYF. In DNA, the CDR3 is TGTGCCAGCAGCCTCGACAGGGGGTTCACAGATACGCAGTATTTT. The chain combines TRBV5-4 with TRBJ2-3; 9 bases map to TRBD1. Germline loops: CDR1 SGHNT, CDR2 YYREEE (reference sequence). The ends lost 4 bases at V and 2 bases at J; junction bases unmatched: 5. CDR3 length: 15 amino acids.

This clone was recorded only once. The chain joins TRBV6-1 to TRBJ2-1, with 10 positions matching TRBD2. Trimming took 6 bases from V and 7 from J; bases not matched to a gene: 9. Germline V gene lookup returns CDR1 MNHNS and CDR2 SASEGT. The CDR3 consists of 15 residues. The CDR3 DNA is TGTGCCAGCAGACTTCTAGCGGGAGTAGGTAATGAGCAGTTCTTC. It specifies CASRLLAGVGNEQFF.

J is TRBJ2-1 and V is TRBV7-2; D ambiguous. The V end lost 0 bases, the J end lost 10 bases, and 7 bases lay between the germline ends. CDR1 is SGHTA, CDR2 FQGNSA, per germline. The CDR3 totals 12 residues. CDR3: CASSLAREEQFF. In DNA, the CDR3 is TGTGCCAGCAGCTTAGCGCGTGAAGAGCAGTTCTTC.